A single sample gave rise to the 5 T cell receptor beta chains below, sequenced in a study. Treg sorting used a CD4+CD25+CD127-/low gate. One entry per CDR3 protein, called by TCRdb with MiXCR from the 5' RACE reads. The table lists around 30,000 distinct CDR3 sequences, roughly 27% of them singletons. The sequenced material came from tumor-infiltrating Tregs sorted from the breast tumor. These receptor sequences come from a female donor with breast cancer.

This sequence joins TRBV20-1 and TRBJ1-6; 9 nucleotides align to TRBD1. CDR3 length: 13 residues. The V segment lost 1 base and the J segment 10 bases; nucleotides outside the gene matches: 2. Germline values: CDR1 DFQATT, CDR2 SNEGSKA (reference sequence). Here the CDR3 DNA reads TGCAGTGCTAGAGGCGGACAGGGGTCACCCCTCCACTTT. It is translated as CSARGGQGSPLHF.

Concerning this clonotype: It is likely a read error, because the conserved phenylalanine at the end of the CDR3 is missing. The rearrangement joins TRBV5-1 to TRBJ1-2, with TRBD1 as a possible D gene (6 bases). Germline CDR1 reads SGHRS; CDR2 reads YFSETQ. The CDR3 spans 14 residues. Trimming pared 5 bases from V and 7 bases from J, leaving 18 bases between. In DNA form, the CDR3 reads TGCGCCAGCAGGTCGGACGGGGGCACATCTGGCTACACCTGC. This sequence encodes CASRSDGGTSGYTC.

Points on this clonotype: The junction does not match germline at one end; this may be a read error. This chain joins TRBV29-1 and TRBJ2-1, with no clear D. This CDR3 has 14 residues. Per the germline V gene, CDR1 is SQVTM and CDR2 is ANQGSEA. CDR3 nucleotides: TGCAGCGTCCTTCTTCTGTTCGACTCCAATGAGCAGTCCTTC. The encoded protein is CSVLLLFDSNEQSF.

The chain couples TRBV6-5 to TRBJ2-7; TRBD2 matches 9 bases. J gave up 6 bases and V 5 bases, and 5 bases lay outside the gene matches. Germline V gene data show CDR1 as MNHEY and CDR2 as SVGAGI. This CDR3 has 13 amino acids. The chain's CDR3 is CASSLSGSREQYF. In nucleotides, the CDR3 is TGTGCCAGCAGTCTTAGCGGGAGCCGCGAGCAGTACTTC.

This clonotype was recorded a few times. The V and J genes are TRBV18 and TRBJ1-2, with D unclear. Germline V gives CDR1 KGHSH, CDR2 LQKENI. This CDR3 spans 14 amino acids. V shed 2 bases and J shed 7 bases, with 14 bases lying between them. The CDR3 loop reads CASSPSSAVLGYTF. The CDR3 bases are TGTGCCAGCTCACCATCCAGTGCGGTCCTTGGCTACACCTTC.